This T cell receptor (beta chain) was sequenced during a study of blood T cell repertoires in COVID-19. Germline V gives CDR1 KGHSH, CDR2 LQKENI. The CDR3 contains 15 residues. Trimming cost V 3 bases and J 9 bases; bases outside gene matches: 8. Method: immunoSEQ multiplex PCR; TCRdb's copy keeps in-frame clones and lacks some. The table lists about 68,000 clones, less than 90% of them singletons, with over 6% in the top ten. The sequence was obtained from a man older than 75 with COVID-19, enrolled during active disease. Sequencing input: peripheral blood. The chain is built from TRBV18 and TRBJ1-6, with TRBD1 matching 7 bases. The CDR3 here is CASSPRQGGVSPLHF. CDR3 in DNA: TGTGCCAGCTCACCGCGACAGGGCGGTGTTTCACCCCTCCACTTT.